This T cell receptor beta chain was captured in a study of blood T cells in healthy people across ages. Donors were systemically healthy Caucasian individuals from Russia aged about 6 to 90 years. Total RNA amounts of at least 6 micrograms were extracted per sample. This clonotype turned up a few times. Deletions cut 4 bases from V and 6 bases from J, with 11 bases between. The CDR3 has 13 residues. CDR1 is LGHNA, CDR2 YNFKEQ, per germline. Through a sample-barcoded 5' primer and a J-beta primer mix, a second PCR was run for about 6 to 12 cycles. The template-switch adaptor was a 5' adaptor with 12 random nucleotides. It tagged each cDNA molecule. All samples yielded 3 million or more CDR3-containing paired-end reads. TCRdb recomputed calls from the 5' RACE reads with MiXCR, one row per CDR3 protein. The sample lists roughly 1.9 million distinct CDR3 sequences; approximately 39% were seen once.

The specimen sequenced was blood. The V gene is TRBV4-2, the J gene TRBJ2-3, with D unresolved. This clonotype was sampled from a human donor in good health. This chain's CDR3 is CASSLQTVDTQYF. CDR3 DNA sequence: TGTGCCAGCAGCCTACAAACTGTTGATACGCAGTATTTT.